Listed here are 27 T cell receptor beta chains from one sample, sequenced in a study of CD8 T cells in ankylosing spondylitis. Study-wide results and limits: Characteristic of ankylosing spondylitis blood, it appeared, was a TCR beta motif comprising several highly homologous variants.

Their antigens remain unidentified. TCRdb reanalysed the 5' RACE reads using MiXCR and keeps one entry per CDR3 protein. The sample lists some 840,000 distinct CDR3 sequences; around 11% were seen once. The specimen sequenced was blood, either unsorted or a sorted T cell fraction (not recorded which). The source is a male donor with ankylosing spondylitis.

The V gene is TRBV15, the J gene TRBJ2-7, with D perhaps matching TRBD1 (5 bases). V was pared by 5 bases and J by 0 bases, with 8 bases between. CDR1 and CDR2 from the germline V gene are LNHNV and YYDKDF (reference sequence). The CDR3 length is 13 residues. The chain's CDR3 is CATSVDISYEQYF. The CDR3 nucleotides read TGTGCCACCAGCGTGGACATCTCCTACGAGCAGTACTTC.

The V call is TRBV9, the J call TRBJ2-2; D is undetermined. This CDR3 region has 14 residues. Trimming removed 4 bases from V and 6 bases from J, with 13 bases in between. Germline V gene sequence: CDR1 SGDLS, CDR2 YYNGEE. The CDR3, as DNA: TGTGCCAGCAGCAGAATGGTCAGCGCCGGGGAGCTGTTTTTT. It encodes CASSRMVSAGELFF. Looking up the rest from reference TRBV9 and TRBJ2-2 gives the full variable domain: DSGVTQTPKHLITATGQRVTLRCSPRSGDLSVYWYQQSLDQGLQFLIQYYNGEERAKGNILERFSAQQFPDLHSELNLSSLELGDSALYFCASSRMVSAGELFFGEGSRLTVL.

This clonotype has only a few counts. This sequence joins TRBV20-1 and TRBJ2-5, with TRBD2 matching over 7 bases. The CDR3 is made up of 15 amino acids. Germline CDR1 and CDR2: DFQATT and SNEGSKA (reference sequence). Trimming cost V 3 bases and J 1 base; bases outside gene matches: 8. The CDR3 coding sequence is TGCAGTGCTAGGGGGGGGACTCGTCCCCAAGAGACCCAGTACTTC. Translated: CSARGGTRPQETQYF.

This clonotype was seen only a few times. The chain uses TRBV5-1 and TRBJ1-2; possible D gene TRBD1, 6 bases. Germline CDR1 and CDR2: SGHRS and YFSETQ. This CDR3 region has 14 residues. V lost 3 bases and J 3 bases, leaving 12 bases between the germline ends. The CDR3 region has the DNA TGCGCCAGCAGCTCCCTCAGGGGTGACTATGGCTACACCTTC. This codes for CASSSLRGDYGYTF.

This clonotype came up a few times. This chain uses TRBV7-8 with TRBJ2-1; D is perhaps TRBD2 (6 bases). The CDR3 covers 13 residues. CDR1 is SGHVS, CDR2 FQNEAQ, per germline. V was clipped by 2 bases and J by 7 bases, with 9 bases between them. CDR3 amino acids: CASSLPEGNEQFF. For the CDR3, the DNA is TGTGCCAGCAGCTTACCGGAGGGGAATGAGCAGTTCTTC. Full variable domain (remainder filled in from reference TRBV7-8 and TRBJ2-1): GAGVSQSPRYKVAKRGQDVALRCDPISGHVSLFWYQQALGQGPEFLTYFQNEAQLDKSGLPSDRFFAERPEGSVSTLKIQRTQQEDSAVYLCASSLPEGNEQFFGPGTRLTVL.

The table lists this clonotype with a few counts. V and J are TRBV6-2 or TRBV6-3 and TRBJ1-1; no firm D call. This CDR3 region has 13 residues. Germline V CDR1 and CDR2: MNHEY, SVGEGT. V lost 3 bases and J lost 6, with 11 bases in between. The CDR3 coding sequence is TGTGCCAGCAGTTATGCACCGGAGGCTGAAGCTTTCTTT. Translation: CASSYAPEAEAFF.

This clonotype has just a few counts. The chain links TRBV6-2 or TRBV6-3 to TRBJ2-4; D possibly matches TRBD1 or TRBD2 (6 bases each). Trimming took 2 bases from V and 4 from J, leaving 12 bases between them. The CDR3 is made up of 15 amino acids. From germline, CDR1 is MNHEY and CDR2 SVGEGT. CDR3 loop: CASSYLRGTKNIQYF. CDR3 coding DNA: TGTGCCAGCAGTTACCTACGGGGGACAAAAAACATTCAGTACTTC.

This clonotype has a handful of counts. The chain recombines TRBV6-5 with TRBJ2-3, with D tentatively TRBD1 (6 bases). CDR3 size: 15 residues. The germline gives CDR1 MNHEY, CDR2 SVGAGI. V was shortened by 0 bases and J by 6 bases, with 13 bases between the two germline ends. The CDR3 coding sequence is TGTGCCAGCAGTTACTCAAACTACAGGGTGGATACGCAGTATTTT. This translates into CASSYSNYRVDTQYF.

The CDR3 DNA reads TGCAGTGCACCGACAGGGTTCTATAATTCACCCCTCCACTTT. Translating gives CSAPTGFYNSPLHF. This sequence joins TRBV20-1 and TRBJ1-6; the match to TRBD1 covers 7 bases. The trim removed 6 bases at V and 3 bases at J, leaving 5 bases unmatched. Germline V gives CDR1 DFQATT, CDR2 SNEGSKA (reference sequence). The CDR3 runs to 14 residues.

This clonotype was counted many times. The chain employs TRBV6-5 and TRBJ2-1, with D tentatively TRBD1 (5 bases). CDR1 and CDR2 from the germline V gene are MNHEY and SVGAGI. This CDR3 is built from 12 residues. Trimming removed 2 bases from V and 7 bases from J, with 6 bases in between. For the CDR3, the DNA is TGTGCCAGCAGTTACGCAGGGAATGAGCAGTTCTTC. This translates into CASSYAGNEQFF.

The chain recombines TRBV20-1 with TRBJ2-7, with 12 bases identical to TRBD2. CDR3 length: 18 residues. V gave up 0 bases and J gave up 3 bases; unmatched junction bases: 12. The germline CDR1 and CDR2 sequences are DFQATT and SNEGSKA (reference sequence). CDR3 DNA: TGCAGTGCTAGAGATTTGCGGACTAGCGGGACCCAGGTCTACGAGCAGTACTTC. It specifies CSARDLRTSGTQVYEQYF.

This clonotype was observed many times. The CDR3 region has the DNA TGCAGCGTTGAAGGGGTCGGGAGGGCCAAGTGGAATGAGCAGTTCTTC. Translation gives CSVEGVGRAKWNEQFF. This chain links TRBV29-1 with TRBJ2-1; 8 bases agree with TRBD2. CDR1 is SQVTM, CDR2 ANQGSEA, per germline. This CDR3 has 16 residues. V lost 1 base and J lost 7; bases outside the gene matches: 12.

The chain employs TRBV6-5 and TRBJ2-2, with D hard to call. CDR3 size: 13 residues. Germline V gene lookup returns CDR1 MNHEY and CDR2 SVGAGI. V lost 2 bases and J lost 5, with 6 bases in between. CDR3 protein: CASSYGFTGELFF. In DNA, the CDR3 is TGTGCCAGCAGTTACGGGTTTACCGGGGAGCTGTTTTTT.

V and J are TRBV19 and TRBJ2-4; D may match TRBD1 or TRBD2 (6 bases each). Germline values: CDR1 LNHDA, CDR2 SQIVND (reference sequence). Trimming took 9 bases from V and 5 from J, leaving 14 bases between them. CDR3 length: 13 residues. CDR3 sequence: CASLMRGENIQYF. CDR3 in DNA: TGTGCCAGCCTTATGAGGGGGGAAAACATTCAGTACTTC. Full variable domain (rest looked up from reference TRBV19 and TRBJ2-4): DGGITQSPKYLFRKEGQNVTLSCEQNLNHDAMYWYRQDPGQGLRLIYYSQIVNDFQKGDIAEGYSVSREKKESFPLTVTSAQKNPTAFYLCASLMRGENIQYFGAGTRLSVL.

This chain uses TRBV11-2 with TRBJ2-7; 8 bases line up with TRBD2. Per the germline V gene, CDR1 is SGHAT and CDR2 is FQNNGV. The J segment lost 3 bases and the V segment lost 0 bases, leaving 13 bases of the junction unmatched. This CDR3 spans 18 amino acids. This chain's CDR3 is CASSLEVGWRGAVYEQYF. In nucleotides, the CDR3 is TGTGCCAGCAGCTTAGAGGTCGGTTGGCGGGGGGCGGTCTACGAGCAGTACTTC.

The chain recombines TRBV7-2 with TRBJ2-3; D is perhaps TRBD1 (6 bases). CDR3 length: 17 amino acids. Germline CDR1 reads SGHTA; CDR2 reads FQGNSA. V was shortened by 2 bases and J by 4 bases, with 19 bases between the two germline ends. This CDR3 is CASSLTAGAIGADTQYF. In DNA, the CDR3 is TGTGCCAGCAGCTTAACCGCAGGGGCCATCGGGGCAGATACGCAGTATTTT.

This clonotype appeared a few times. The chain links TRBV15 to TRBJ2-5; 7 bases are shared with TRBD1. The CDR3 consists of 13 residues. Germline V CDR1 and CDR2: LNHNV, YYDKDF (reference sequence). Germline trimming cut 6 bases from V and 1 base from J; bases unmatched to any gene: 2. The CDR3 DNA is TGTGCCACCAGTCAGGGGGTCCAAGAGACCCAGTACTTC. It is translated as CATSQGVQETQYF.

This rearrangement joins TRBV15 to TRBJ2-1; D remains ambiguous. The CDR3 runs to 16 residues. Trimming shortened V by 0 bases and J by 3 bases, and 12 bases separated the two germline ends. Germline CDR1 and CDR2: LNHNV and YYDKDF (reference sequence). CDR3 residues: CATSRDHSAYYNEQFF. The CDR3, as DNA: TGTGCCACCAGCAGAGATCACAGCGCCTACTACAATGAGCAGTTCTTC.

The CDR3 coding sequence is TGCGCCAGCAGCTTCCCCCACACAGATACGCAGTATTTT. Its translation is CASSFPHTDTQYF. This chain connects TRBV5-1 to TRBJ2-3; D remains unclear. The length of the CDR3 is 13 residues. The V and J ends lost 2 bases and 2 bases respectively, with 6 bases between them. Germline V gives CDR1 SGHRS, CDR2 YFSETQ.

There are many counts of this clonotype. J is TRBJ2-5 and V is TRBV20-1; either TRBD1 or TRBD2 may supply D (5 bases each). The length of the CDR3 is 16 residues. V was clipped by 2 bases and J by 1 base, with 17 bases between them. Germline values: CDR1 DFQATT, CDR2 SNEGSKA (reference sequence). The CDR3 nucleotides are TGCAGTGCTAGACGCCCCGGGACGGATCGCCAAGAGACCCAGTACTTC. Residues: CSARRPGTDRQETQYF.

The gene calls are TRBV20-1 and TRBJ2-3; D gene unclear. Germline-derived CDR1 and CDR2 are DFQATT and SNEGSKA (reference sequence). This CDR3 comprises 12 residues. Trimming removed 1 base at V and 6 bases at J, with 8 bases between. CDR3 in amino acids: CSARAPWDTQYF. The CDR3 DNA reads TGCAGTGCTAGAGCACCCTGGGATACGCAGTATTTT.

The sample holds a few counts of this clonotype. The chain has TRBV6-1 and TRBJ2-1; a weak D match, TRBD2 (6 bases). CDR1 is MNHNS, CDR2 SASEGT, per germline. Trimming took off 7 bases at V and 9 bases at J, with 19 bases between the two ends. There are 14 residues in the CDR3. The DNA for the CDR3 is TGTGCCAGCACCCCTAACCGGGACTCGGGTGAGCAGTTCTTC. Protein sequence: CASTPNRDSGEQFF.

The V and J genes are TRBV12-3 or TRBV12-4 and TRBJ1-1; a weak D match, TRBD1 (5 bases). Trimming cost V 5 bases and J 9 bases, with 19 bases left between them. CDR3 length: 14 residues. The CDR3 nucleotides read TGTGCCAGCAGTCGACTTCGTGAAGACAGAAAAGCTTTCTTT. This sequence encodes CASSRLREDRKAFF.

At least ten counts were recorded for this clonotype. The V and J genes are TRBV5-1 and TRBJ2-7; 7 nucleotides agree with TRBD1. Germline CDR1 reads SGHRS; CDR2 reads YFSETQ. This CDR3 comprises 15 residues. V trimming: 0 bases; J trimming: 2 bases; junction bases outside the gene matches: 5. The CDR3 sequence is CASSLVTGAPYEQYF. The DNA for the CDR3 is TGCGCCAGCAGCTTGGTAACAGGGGCACCCTACGAGCAGTACTTC.

This clonotype was recorded at least ten times. V and J are TRBV6-1 and TRBJ1-6, with D possibly being TRBD1 (5 bases). Trimming cost V 2 bases and J 11 bases, with 13 bases left between them. CDR1 is MNHNS and CDR2 is SASEGT in the germline V gene. This CDR3 is 14 amino acids long. The DNA of the CDR3 is TGTGCCAGCAGTGAAAGTCGAGGGGCAACACCCCTCCACTTT. It is translated as CASSESRGATPLHF.

The CDR3: CASSAYRSGELFF. CDR3 sequence (DNA): TGTGCCAGCAGCGCCTACAGGTCCGGGGAGCTGTTTTTT. The chain combines TRBV9 with TRBJ2-2, with a tentative D call TRBD1 (5 bases). Germline V gene sequence: CDR1 SGDLS, CDR2 YYNGEE. The CDR3 is 13 amino acids. Trimming stripped 3 bases from V and 6 bases from J, with 9 bases between.

CDR3 nucleotide sequence: TGCGCCAGCAGCTTCCTTACAGGGGTGGACTATGGCTACACCTTC. This codes for CASSFLTGVDYGYTF. V and J are TRBV5-1 and TRBJ1-2; 7 bases agree with TRBD1. The CDR3 is made up of 15 amino acids. CDR1 SGHRS and CDR2 YFSETQ come from the germline V gene. V trimming: 2 bases; J trimming: 3 bases; junction bases outside the gene matches: 7. The full variable domain, rest sourced from reference TRBV5-1 and TRBJ1-2, is KAGVTQTPRYLIKTRGQQVTLSCSPISGHRSVSWYQQTPGQGLQFLFEYFSETQRNKGNFPGRFSGRQFSNSRSEMNVSTLELGDSALYLCASSFLTGVDYGYTFGSGTRLTVV.